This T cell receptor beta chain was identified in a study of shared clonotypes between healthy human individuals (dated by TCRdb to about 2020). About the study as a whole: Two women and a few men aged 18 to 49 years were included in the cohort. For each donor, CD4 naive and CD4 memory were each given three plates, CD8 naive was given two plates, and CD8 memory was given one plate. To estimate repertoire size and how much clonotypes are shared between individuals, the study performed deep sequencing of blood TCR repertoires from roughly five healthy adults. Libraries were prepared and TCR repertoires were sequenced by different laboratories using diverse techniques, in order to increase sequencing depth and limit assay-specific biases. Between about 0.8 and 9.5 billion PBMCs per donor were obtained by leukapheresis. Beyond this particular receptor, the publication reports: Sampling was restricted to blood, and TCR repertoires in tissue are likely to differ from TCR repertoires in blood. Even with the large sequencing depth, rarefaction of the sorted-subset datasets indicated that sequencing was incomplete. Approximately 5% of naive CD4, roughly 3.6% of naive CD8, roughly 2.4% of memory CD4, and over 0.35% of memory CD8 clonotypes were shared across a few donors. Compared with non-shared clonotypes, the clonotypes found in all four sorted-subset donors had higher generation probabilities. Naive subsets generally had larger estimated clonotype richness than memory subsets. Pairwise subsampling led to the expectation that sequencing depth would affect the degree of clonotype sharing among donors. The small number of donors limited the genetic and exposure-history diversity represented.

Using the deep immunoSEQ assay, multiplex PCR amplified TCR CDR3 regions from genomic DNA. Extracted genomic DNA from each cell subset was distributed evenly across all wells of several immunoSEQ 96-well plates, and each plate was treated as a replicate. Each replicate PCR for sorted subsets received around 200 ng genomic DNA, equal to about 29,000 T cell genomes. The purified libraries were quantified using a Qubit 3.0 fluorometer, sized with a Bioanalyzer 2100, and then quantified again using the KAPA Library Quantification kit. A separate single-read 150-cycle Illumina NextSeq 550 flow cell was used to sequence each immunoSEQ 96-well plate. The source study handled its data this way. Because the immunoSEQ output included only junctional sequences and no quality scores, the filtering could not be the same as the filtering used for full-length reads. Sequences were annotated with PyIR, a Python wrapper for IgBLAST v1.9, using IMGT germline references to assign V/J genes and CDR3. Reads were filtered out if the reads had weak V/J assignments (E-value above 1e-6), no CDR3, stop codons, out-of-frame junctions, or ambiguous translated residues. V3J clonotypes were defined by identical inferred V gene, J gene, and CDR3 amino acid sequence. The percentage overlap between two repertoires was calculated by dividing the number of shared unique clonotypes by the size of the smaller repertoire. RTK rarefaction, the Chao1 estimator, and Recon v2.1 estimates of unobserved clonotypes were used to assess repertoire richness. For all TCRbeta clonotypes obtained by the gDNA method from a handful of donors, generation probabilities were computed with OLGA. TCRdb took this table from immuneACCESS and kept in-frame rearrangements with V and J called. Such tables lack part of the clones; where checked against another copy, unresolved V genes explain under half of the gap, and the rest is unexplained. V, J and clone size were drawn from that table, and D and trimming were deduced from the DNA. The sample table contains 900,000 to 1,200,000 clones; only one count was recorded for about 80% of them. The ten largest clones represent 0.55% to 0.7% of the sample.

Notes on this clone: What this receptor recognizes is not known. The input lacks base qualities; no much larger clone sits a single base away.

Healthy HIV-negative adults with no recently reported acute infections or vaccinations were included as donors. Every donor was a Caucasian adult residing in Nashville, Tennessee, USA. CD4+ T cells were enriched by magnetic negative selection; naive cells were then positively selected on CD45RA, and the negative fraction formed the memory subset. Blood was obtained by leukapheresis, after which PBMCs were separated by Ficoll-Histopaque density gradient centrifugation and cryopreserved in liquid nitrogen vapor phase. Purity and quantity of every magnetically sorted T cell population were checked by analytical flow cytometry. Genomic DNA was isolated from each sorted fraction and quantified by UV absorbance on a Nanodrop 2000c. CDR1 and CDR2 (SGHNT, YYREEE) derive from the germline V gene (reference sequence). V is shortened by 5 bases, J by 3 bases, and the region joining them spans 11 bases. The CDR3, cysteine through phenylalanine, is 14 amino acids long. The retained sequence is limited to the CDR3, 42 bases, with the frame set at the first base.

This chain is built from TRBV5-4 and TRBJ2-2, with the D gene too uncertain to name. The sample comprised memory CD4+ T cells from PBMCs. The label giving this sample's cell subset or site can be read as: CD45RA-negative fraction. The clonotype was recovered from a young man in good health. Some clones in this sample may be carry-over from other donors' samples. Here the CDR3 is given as CASRVGHDTGELFF. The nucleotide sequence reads TGTGCCAGCAGGGTGGGCCACGACACCGGGGAGCTGTTTTTT.